Listed here are 18 T cell receptor beta chains from one sample, sequenced in a study of response to subunit inactivated influenza vaccine. TCRdb ran MiXCR on the RT-PCR reads and lists one entry per CDR3 protein. Of 700,000 to 900,000 distinct CDR3 sequences detected, over 20% appear once; the ten largest clones hold about 10%. The sample consisted of PBMCs from blood, taken around 5 days after vaccination. The source of these receptors is a man aged 45-60 years who received an inactivated influenza vaccine.

This clonotype has just a few counts. The rearrangement uses TRBV4-3 and TRBJ2-3; D remains ambiguous. The CDR3 covers 15 residues. Trimming removed 0 bases at V and 1 base at J, with 8 bases between. The V gene's germline CDR1 is LGHNA and CDR2 YSLEER. DNA of the CDR3: TGCGCCAGCAGCCAAGAACATGCCCGCACAGATACGCAGTATTTT. It translates to CASSQEHARTDTQYF.

CDR3 protein: CATSTGDSWNTEAFF. The DNA of the CDR3 is TGTGCCACCAGCACCGGGGACAGTTGGAACACTGAAGCTTTCTTT. The rearrangement uses TRBV15 and TRBJ1-1; 7 nucleotides line up with TRBD1. CDR3 length: 15 residues. With 4 bases clipped from V and 1 base from J, the junction kept 6 bases outside the gene matches. Germline CDR1 and CDR2: LNHNV and YYDKDF (reference sequence).

This clonotype was detected a few times. The rearrangement links TRBV5-1 to TRBJ1-6, with D possibly TRBD1 on 5 matching bases. Germline V lookup: CDR1 SGHRS, CDR2 YFSETQ. Trimming pared 0 bases from V and 7 bases from J, leaving 11 bases between. CDR3 size: 15 residues. DNA for the CDR3: TGCGCCAGCAGCTTGGGGGACGGACCAAATTCACCCCTCCACTTT. Translated, it gives CASSLGDGPNSPLHF.

J is TRBJ1-2 and V is TRBV10-3; 8 bases fit TRBD1. The CDR3 is 14 amino acids. J lost 8 bases, V lost 0 bases, and 5 bases had no gene match. In germline, CDR1 is ENHRY, CDR2 SYGVKD. The CDR3 reads CAISESYRGSGYTF. Here the CDR3 DNA reads TGTGCCATCAGTGAGTCGTACAGGGGGTCGGGCTACACCTTC.

This clonotype was detected only a few times. J is TRBJ2-2 and V is TRBV4-2, with unresolved D. Germline V CDR1 and CDR2: LGHNA, YNFKEQ. This CDR3 has 16 residues. Trimming shortened V by 0 bases and J by 2 bases, and 10 bases separated the two germline ends. CDR3 DNA: TGTGCCAGCAGCCAAGACCCCGGGTCCAACACCGGGGAGCTGTTTTTT. This translates into CASSQDPGSNTGELFF.

This clonotype was seen a handful of times. This sequence joins TRBV7-9 and TRBJ2-7; 7 bases map to TRBD1. The trim removed 8 bases at V and 4 bases at J, leaving 5 bases unmatched. The V gene's germline CDR1 is SEHNR and CDR2 FQNEAQ (reference sequence). The CDR3 totals 12 residues. DNA of the CDR3: TGTGCCAGCGGATTACAGGGGTACGAGCAGTACTTC. Protein: CASGLQGYEQYF.

Ten or more counts support this clonotype. Mismatch with germline at one junction end may stem from a read error. The chain is built from TRBV5-1 and TRBJ2-3; D is perhaps TRBD2 (7 bases). CDR3 length: 14 amino acids. Germline CDR1 is SGHRS and CDR2 is YFSETQ. In nucleotides, the CDR3 is TGTGCCAGCAGCCTAGGGGGGGGGCCAGATACGCAGTATTTT. It specifies CASSLGGGPDTQYF.

The chain combines TRBV20-1 with TRBJ1-4; D uncertain. CDR1 is DFQATT and CDR2 is SNEGSKA in the germline V gene (reference sequence). Trimming pared 2 bases from V and 2 bases from J, leaving 6 bases between. The CDR3 consists of 13 residues. CDR3 nucleotide sequence: TGCAGTGCTAGATCGGGTACTAATGAAAAACTGTTTTTT. Its protein product is CSARSGTNEKLFF.

This clonotype has a count of ten or more. This chain links TRBV7-6 with TRBJ1-2; 8 bases are a match to TRBD1. Per germline, CDR1 SGHVS and CDR2 FNYEAQ. V lost 5 bases and J lost 5; bases outside the gene matches: 7. The length of the CDR3 is 14 residues. The CDR3 here is CASSPDRGDYGYTF. CDR3 nucleotides: TGTGCCAGCAGCCCCGACAGGGGCGATTATGGCTACACCTTC.

This clonotype was seen only a few times. The rearrangement uses TRBV29-1 and TRBJ2-1, with unresolved D. The CDR3 length is 12 residues. V was clipped by 1 base and J by 4 bases, with 5 bases between them. Looked up from germline, CDR1 is SQVTM and CDR2 is ANQGSEA. The CDR3 reads CSVEAWYNEQFF. Here the CDR3 DNA reads TGCAGCGTTGAAGCTTGGTACAATGAGCAGTTCTTC.

This clonotype occurred many times. The V and J genes are TRBV12-3 or TRBV12-4 and TRBJ1-2; TRBD1 matches at 10 bases. CDR3 length equals 14 residues. Trimming at V came to 8 bases and at J to 7 bases, leaving 10 bases not matched to a gene. The CDR3 spells CASSVTGGVSGYTF. The CDR3 bases are TGTGCCAGCTCCGTGACAGGGGGCGTAAGTGGCTACACCTTC.

The table lists this clonotype with a count of one. The chain carries TRBV5-1 and TRBJ2-3, with D possibly matching TRBD2 (7 bases). The V end was cut by 7 bases, the J end by 4 bases, with 13 bases between. The CDR3 covers 13 residues. Germline loops: CDR1 SGHRS, CDR2 YFSETQ. The CDR3 region is CASGGADPDTQYF. CDR3 DNA: TGCGCCAGCGGGGGGGCCGATCCAGATACGCAGTATTTT.

The gene calls are TRBV6-1 and TRBJ2-4; TRBD2 aligns across 8 bases. This CDR3 is built from 17 residues. Trimming at V came to 7 bases and at J to 1 base, leaving 12 bases not matched to a gene. CDR1 and CDR2 from the germline V gene are MNHNS and SASEGT. The CDR3 loop reads CASTTGTTGGAKNIQYF. CDR3 DNA: TGTGCCAGCACCACCGGGACAACGGGAGGGGCCAAAAACATTCAGTACTTC.

J is TRBJ2-7 and V is TRBV5-6; D might be TRBD1 or TRBD2, each matching 6 bases. Germline CDR1 and CDR2: SGHDT and YYEEEE. V was shortened by 0 bases and J by 4 bases, with 14 bases between the two germline ends. CDR3 length: 15 residues. The CDR3 loop is CASSLEGGRRYEQYF. The CDR3 DNA reads TGTGCCAGCAGCTTGGAGGGGGGTAGAAGGTACGAGCAGTACTTC.

The V gene is TRBV6-5, the J gene TRBJ2-1; no definite D call. V was shortened by 6 bases and J by 6 bases, with 6 bases between the two germline ends. In germline, CDR1 is MNHEY, CDR2 SVGAGI. CDR3 length: 11 residues. The DNA for the CDR3 is TGTGCCAGCAGCAGGCGCAATGAGCAGTTCTTC. It is translated as CASSRRNEQFF.

V gene TRBV29-1 combines with J gene TRBJ1-1; D gene unclear. There are 13 residues in the CDR3. Looked up from germline, CDR1 is SQVTM and CDR2 is ANQGSEA. Trimming pared 3 bases from V and 1 base from J, leaving 9 bases between. CDR3 amino acids: CSVEGFGNTEAFF. DNA for the CDR3: TGCAGCGTTGAGGGGTTCGGGAACACTGAAGCTTTCTTT.

This sequence joins TRBV7-2 and TRBJ1-2; D is undetermined. CDR1 SGHTA and CDR2 FQGNSA come from the germline V gene. This CDR3 is built from 14 residues. V lost 1 base to trimming and J lost 2 bases, with 8 bases between them. The CDR3 loop is CASSLVNGNYGYTF. In DNA form, the CDR3 reads TGTGCCAGCAGCTTAGTTAACGGAAACTATGGCTACACCTTC. Full variable domain (outside the CDR3, taken from reference TRBV7-2 and TRBJ1-2): GAGVSQSPSNKVTEKGKDVELRCDPISGHTALYWYRQSLGQGLEFLIYFQGNSAPDKSGLPSDRFSAERTGGSVSTLTIQRTQQEDSAVYLCASSLVNGNYGYTFGSGTRLTVV.

The table lists this clonotype with many counts. The chain uses TRBV20-1 and TRBJ2-5; the match to TRBD2 covers 7 bases. Germline V gives CDR1 DFQATT, CDR2 SNEGSKA (reference sequence). Germline trimming cut 5 bases from V and 1 base from J; bases unmatched to any gene: 4. This CDR3 spans 13 amino acids. The chain's CDR3 is CSASRGIQETQYF. The CDR3 bases are TGCAGTGCTTCGCGGGGGATCCAAGAGACCCAGTACTTC.